Each of the 15 T cell receptor beta chains below was sequenced from the same sample in a study of shared clonotypes between healthy human individuals. Assay used: immunoSEQ multiplex PCR; TCRdb lists only in-frame clones, some missing. The data show about 490,000 clones, 70% to 85% seen once. Sequencing was performed on PBMCs. The receptors stem from a woman in her forties in good health. Some clones in this sample may be carry-over from other donors' samples.

This clone occurred a few times. V and J are TRBV2 and TRBJ1-1; weak D call: TRBD1 (5 bases). Germline values: CDR1 SNHLY, CDR2 FYNNEI. The CDR3 has 14 amino acids. Trimming left V 9 bases short and J 5 bases short, with 19 bases between. The CDR3 reads CASTGGRAKTEAFF. The CDR3 DNA sequence: TGTGCCAGTACCGGTGGCAGGGCTAAAACTGAAGCTTTCTTT. Supplemented by reference TRBV2 and TRBJ1-1, the full variable domain reads EPEVTQTPSHQVTQMGQEVILRCVPISNHLYFYWYRQILGQKVEFLVSFYNNEISEKSEIFDDQFSVERPDGSNFTLKIRSTKLEDSAMYFCASTGGRAKTEAFFGQGTRLTVV.

The chain recombines TRBV5-5 with TRBJ2-7; 7 bases agree with TRBD1. J lost 3 bases, V lost 5 bases, and 11 bases had no gene match. The CDR3 contains 15 residues. CDR1 is SGHKS, CDR2 YYEKEE, per germline (reference sequence). In DNA, the CDR3 is TGTGCCAGCAGGCCCCCTGACAGGGAGATCTACGAGCAGTACTTC. Its protein is CASRPPDREIYEQYF. The whole variable domain, remainder taken from reference TRBV5-5 and TRBJ2-7, is DAGVTQSPTHLIKTRGQQVTLRCSPISGHKSVSWYQQVLGQGPQFIFQYYEKEERGRGNFPDRFSARQFPNYSSELNVNALLLGDSALYLCASRPPDREIYEQYFGPGTRLTVT.

The V and J genes are TRBV7-8 and TRBJ1-1, with unresolved D. Germline V gene data show CDR1 as SGHVS and CDR2 as FQNEAQ. Trimming took off 5 bases at V and 1 base at J, with 23 bases between the two ends. The CDR3 sequence is 18 residues long. The CDR3: CASSIVAPSSRSNTEAFF. The CDR3, as DNA: TGTGCCAGCAGCATCGTGGCCCCGAGCAGCCGGTCGAACACTGAAGCTTTCTTT.

This clone was observed a few times. The rearrangement joins TRBV5-1 to TRBJ2-1; D not resolved. This CDR3 comprises 16 residues. Germline values: CDR1 SGHRS, CDR2 YFSETQ. The V gene lost 6 bases and the J gene lost 3 bases, with 19 bases spanning the gap. The CDR3 DNA reads TGCGCCAGCACCTCCGTTTATGGGTCCGGCTACAATGAGCAGTTCTTC. Encoded protein: CASTSVYGSGYNEQFF.

The rearrangement links TRBV7-6 to TRBJ2-3; 7 nucleotides line up with TRBD1. V lost 6 bases, J lost 4 bases, and 10 bases stayed unmatched. This CDR3 contains 15 residues. Germline V gene lookup returns CDR1 SGHVS and CDR2 FNYEAQ. CDR3 sequence (DNA): TGTGCCAGCAGTCAACAGGGGCTGAAGGCAGATACGCAGTATTTT. Protein product: CASSQQGLKADTQYF.

This chain links TRBV4-1 with TRBJ1-2; 7 nucleotides match TRBD1. The junction had 6 bases not matched to a gene; V was cut back by 1 base and J by 4 bases. The CDR3 covers 15 residues. Germline V gives CDR1 MGHRA, CDR2 YSYEKL. CDR3 loop: CASSQAGQPTYGYTF. CDR3 sequence (DNA): TGCGCCAGCAGCCAAGCGGGACAGCCGACCTATGGCTACACCTTC.

The gene calls are TRBV4-3 and TRBJ2-2; 10 bases fit TRBD2. Trimming took 3 bases from V and 7 from J; bases not matched to a gene: 8. This CDR3 is 16 amino acids long. CDR1 and CDR2 (germline): LGHNA, YSLEER. Here the CDR3 reads CASSHSLAGEGGELFF. The DNA of the CDR3 is TGCGCCAGCAGCCACTCCCTAGCGGGAGAAGGCGGGGAGCTGTTTTTT.

The chain joins TRBV18 to TRBJ1-2; tentative D call: TRBD1 (5 bases). Trimming removed 8 bases from V and 8 bases from J, with 24 bases in between. Germline loops: CDR1 KGHSH, CDR2 LQKENI. The CDR3 covers 15 residues. CDR3 loop: CASNARLQEPRGYTF. The CDR3 DNA is TGTGCCAGCAACGCCAGATTACAGGAGCCGCGGGGCTACACCTTC. The full variable domain, in which reference TRBV18 and TRBJ1-2 provide the parts outside the CDR3, is NAGVMQNPRHLVRRRGQEARLRCSPMKGHSHVYWYRQLPEEGLKFMVYLQKENIIDESGMPKERFSAEFPKEGPSILRIQQVVRGDSAAYFCASNARLQEPRGYTFGSGTRLTVV.

The chain recombines TRBV6-5 with TRBJ2-3, with 7 bases that match TRBD2. CDR3 length equals 15 residues. Germline CDR1 MNHEY, CDR2 SVGAGI. The trim removed 6 bases at V and 6 bases at J, leaving 12 bases unmatched. CDR3 in amino acids: CASSPEGGVMDTQYF. CDR3 nucleotides: TGTGCCAGCAGCCCCGAGGGAGGGGTAATGGATACGCAGTATTTT.

The rearrangement links TRBV7-8 to TRBJ2-5; TRBD2 agrees at 7 bases. The germline gives CDR1 SGHVS, CDR2 FQNEAQ. Trimming at V came to 2 bases and at J to 1 base, leaving 7 bases not matched to a gene. The CDR3 runs 16 residues. The CDR3, as DNA: TGTGCCAGCAGCTTATGGGCTAGCGGCAGCCAAGAGACCCAGTACTTC. Translating it yields CASSLWASGSQETQYF.

This chain uses TRBV5-4 with TRBJ1-5, with D maybe TRBD1 (5 bases). The germline V and J ends were trimmed by 1 base and 5 bases, with 10 bases remaining between them. The germline V gene has CDR1 SGHNT and CDR2 YYREEE (reference sequence). The CDR3 totals 14 residues. CDR3 residues: CASSLKGVDQPQHF. For the CDR3, the DNA is TGTGCCAGCAGCTTGAAAGGGGTTGATCAGCCCCAGCATTTT.

The rearrangement uses TRBV28 and TRBJ2-3, with 10 bases lining up with TRBD2. Germline CDR1 is MDHEN and CDR2 is SYDVKM. Trimming at V came to 4 bases and at J to 5 bases, leaving 6 bases not matched to a gene. This CDR3 is built from 15 residues. CDR3 bases: TGTGCCAGCAGTTCCCCTAGCGGGAGAGGAGATACGCAGTATTTT. It encodes CASSSPSGRGDTQYF.

This chain joins TRBV21-1 and TRBJ2-6; the DNA was not used to check the table's D call, TRBD2. TRBV21-1 is flagged as a pseudogene. The CDR3 sequence is 18 residues long. As DNA, the CDR3 is TGTGCCAGCAGCAGGGAGTTTCCCCCTCTCTCTGGGGCCAACGTCCTGACTTTC. Translation: CASSREFPPLSGANVLTF.

The CDR3, as DNA: TGTGCCAGTAGTATAGGGGATTACAATGAGCAGTTCTTC. It specifies CASSIGDYNEQFF. The chain links TRBV19 to TRBJ2-1; D not resolved. Germline CDR1 and CDR2: LNHDA and SQIVND (reference sequence). The length of the CDR3 is 13 residues. The ends were cut back, 1 base at V and 4 bases at J, with 5 bases in the middle.

This clone appeared a single time. The chain uses TRBV2 and TRBJ2-6; 8 positions match TRBD1. V gave up 10 bases and J gave up 0 bases; unmatched junction bases: 14. Per germline, CDR1 SNHLY and CDR2 FYNNEI. This CDR3 spans 18 amino acids. CDR3: CATPTGVGDSSGANVLTF. The CDR3 DNA reads as TGTGCCACGCCGACAGGGGTGGGGGATAGCTCTGGGGCCAACGTCCTGACTTTC.